The present TCR beta chain was sequenced within a study of blood T cell repertoires in COVID-19. The germline V gene has CDR1 SGHRS and CDR2 YFSETQ. V lost 4 bases and J lost 2, with 9 bases in between. The CDR3 consists of 13 residues. Clones were sequenced by immunoSEQ multiplex PCR, and TCRdb holds only the in-frame ones, with some missing. The table records tens of thousands of clones, around 90% of them present only once. The source material was peripheral blood. This rearrangement joins TRBV5-1 to TRBJ1-2; D is possibly TRBD1 (5 bases). The sequence was collected from a human donor in a cohort sampled during active COVID-19. The CDR3 nucleotides read TGCGCCAGCAGCCGAGACAGCAACTATGGCTACACCTTC. This gives the protein CASSRDSNYGYTF.